This T cell receptor beta chain was recovered during a study of blood T cell repertoires in COVID-19. Background on the study: Whether acute or convalescent, the COVID-19 samples came from the United States, Italy and Spain. From T cells, B-cell-depleted T cells, or PBMCs came the material, which was cDNA or gDNA.

A Seattle source enrolled patients during active infection and followed them longitudinally. Repertoires were generated with immunoSEQ multiplex PCR, while TCRdb's copy carries only in-frame clones and drops some. The sample holds 400,000 to 450,000 clones, approximately 88% seen once. The ends were cut back, 6 bases at V and 8 bases at J, with 11 bases in the middle. Germline values: CDR1 MDHEN, CDR2 SYDVKM. This CDR3 is 13 amino acids long. The sequenced sample consisted of peripheral blood. The J gene is TRBJ1-6, the V gene TRBV28; D gene unclear. This TCR was sampled from a woman between 50 and 59 years old with COVID-19, enrolled during active disease. CDR3 region: CASSLISDSPLHF. CDR3 nucleotide sequence: TGTGCCAGCAGCCTCATCAGCGATTCACCCCTCCACTTT.